The entry that follows covers one T cell receptor (beta chain) sequence. TCRdb's copy holds only in-frame clones and misses some; the assay was immunoSEQ multiplex PCR. The sample contains some 760,000 clones, over 75% of which appear only once. The sample originates from a study of shared T cell receptors in the human thymus. Germline values: CDR1 LGHNT, CDR2 FRNRAP. V lost 2 bases to trimming and J lost 1 base, with 11 bases between them. The CDR3 contains 15 residues. These data were also reused for a study on human thymus T cells. That paper adds: Healthy Finnish infants undergoing corrective surgery for congenital heart defects were the donors. Thymus tissue for the work was resected from patients undergoing corrective heart surgery. Use of V and J genes seemed skewed within the thymic and blood repertoires. There were highly overlapping thymic repertoires among unrelated individuals, as related research reported.

The rearrangement joins TRBV12-5 to TRBJ1-1; D gene unclear. The TCR originated in a girl younger than two with a congenital heart defect. The material sequenced was thymocytes. Here the CDR3 reads CASGLHKDTNTEAFF. CDR3 DNA: TGTGCTAGTGGTTTGCACAAAGATACGAACACTGAAGCTTTCTTT.